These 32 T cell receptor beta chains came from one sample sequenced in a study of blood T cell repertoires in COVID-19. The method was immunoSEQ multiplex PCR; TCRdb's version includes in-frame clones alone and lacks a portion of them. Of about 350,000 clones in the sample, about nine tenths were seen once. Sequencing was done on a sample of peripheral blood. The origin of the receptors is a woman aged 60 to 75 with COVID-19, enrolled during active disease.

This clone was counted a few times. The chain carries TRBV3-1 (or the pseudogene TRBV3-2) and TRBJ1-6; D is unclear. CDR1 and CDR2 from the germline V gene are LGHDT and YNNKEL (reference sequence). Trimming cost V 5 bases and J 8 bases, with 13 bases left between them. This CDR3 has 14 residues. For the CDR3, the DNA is TGTGCCAGCAGCATCAAAGCAAAAGATTCACCCCTCCACTTT. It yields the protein CASSIKAKDSPLHF.

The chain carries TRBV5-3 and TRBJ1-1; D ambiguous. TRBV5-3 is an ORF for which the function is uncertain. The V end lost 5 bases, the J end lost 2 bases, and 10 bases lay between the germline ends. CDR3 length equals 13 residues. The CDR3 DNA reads TGTGCCAGAAGATTAGGACTAAACACTGAAGCTTTCTTT. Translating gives CARRLGLNTEAFF.

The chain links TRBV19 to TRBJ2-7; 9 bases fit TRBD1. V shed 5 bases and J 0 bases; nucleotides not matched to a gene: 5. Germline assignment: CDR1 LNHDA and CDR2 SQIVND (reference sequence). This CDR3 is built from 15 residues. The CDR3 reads CASSPRDRASYEQYF. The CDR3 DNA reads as TGTGCCAGTAGTCCCCGGGACAGGGCCTCCTACGAGCAGTACTTC.

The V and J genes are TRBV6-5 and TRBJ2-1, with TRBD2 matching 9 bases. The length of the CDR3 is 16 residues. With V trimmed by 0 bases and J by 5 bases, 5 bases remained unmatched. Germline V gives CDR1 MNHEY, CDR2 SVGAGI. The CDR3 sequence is CASSYSPRGGNNEQFF. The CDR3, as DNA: TGTGCCAGCAGTTACTCGCCGCGGGGGGGAAACAATGAGCAGTTCTTC.

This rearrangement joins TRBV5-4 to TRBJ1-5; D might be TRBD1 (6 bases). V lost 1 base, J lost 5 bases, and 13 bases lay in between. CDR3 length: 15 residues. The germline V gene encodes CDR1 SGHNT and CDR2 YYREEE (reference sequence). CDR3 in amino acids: CASSLQPGEDQPQHF. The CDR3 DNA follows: TGTGCCAGCAGCTTGCAACCAGGGGAAGATCAGCCCCAGCATTTT. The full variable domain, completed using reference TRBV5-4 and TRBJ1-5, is ETGVTQSPTHLIKTRGQQVTLRCSSQSGHNTVSWYQQALGQGPQFIFQYYREEENGRGNFPPRFSGLQFPNYSSELNVNALELDDSALYLCASSLQPGEDQPQHFGDGTRLSIL.

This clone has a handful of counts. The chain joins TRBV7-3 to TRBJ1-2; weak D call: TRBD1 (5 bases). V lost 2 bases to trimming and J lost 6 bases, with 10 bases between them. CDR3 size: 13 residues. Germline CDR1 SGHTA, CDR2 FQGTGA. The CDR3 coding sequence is TGTGCCAGCAGCTTATCCCCAGGGCATGGCTACACCTTC. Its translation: CASSLSPGHGYTF.

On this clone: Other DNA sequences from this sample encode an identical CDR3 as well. CDR3 in DNA: TGTGCCAGCAGTTACTCCTTCGACAGCCCCTCCTACGAGCAGTACTTC. Its protein product is CASSYSFDSPSYEQYF. The chain links TRBV6-5 to TRBJ2-7, with a weak D call TRBD1 (5 bases). Per the germline V gene, CDR1 is MNHEY and CDR2 is SVGAGI. This CDR3 contains 16 residues. Deletions cut 0 bases from V and 0 bases from J, with 12 bases between.

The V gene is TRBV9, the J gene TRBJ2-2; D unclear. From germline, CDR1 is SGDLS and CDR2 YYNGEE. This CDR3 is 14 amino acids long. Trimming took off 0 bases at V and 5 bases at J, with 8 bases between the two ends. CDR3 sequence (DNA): TGTGCCAGCAGCGTAGTTGCGCTAACCGGGGAGCTGTTTTTT. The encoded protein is CASSVVALTGELFF. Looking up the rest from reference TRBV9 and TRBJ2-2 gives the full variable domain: DSGVTQTPKHLITATGQRVTLRCSPRSGDLSVYWYQQSLDQGLQFLIQYYNGEERAKGNILERFSAQQFPDLHSELNLSSLELGDSALYFCASSVVALTGELFFGEGSRLTVL.

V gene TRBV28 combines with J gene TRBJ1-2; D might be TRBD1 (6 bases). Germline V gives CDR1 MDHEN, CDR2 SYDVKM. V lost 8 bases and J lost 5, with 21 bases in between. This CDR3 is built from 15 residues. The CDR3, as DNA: TGTGCCAGCGTATTCACCCGGACAGCCAGATATGGCTACACCTTC. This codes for CASVFTRTARYGYTF.

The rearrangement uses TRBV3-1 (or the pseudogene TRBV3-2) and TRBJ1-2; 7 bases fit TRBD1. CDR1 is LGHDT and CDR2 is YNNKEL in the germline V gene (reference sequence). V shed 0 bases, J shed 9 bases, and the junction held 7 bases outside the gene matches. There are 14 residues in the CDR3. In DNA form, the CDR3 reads TGTGCCAGCAGCCAAGAGACGACAGGGATGCGCTACACCTTC. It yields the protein CASSQETTGMRYTF.

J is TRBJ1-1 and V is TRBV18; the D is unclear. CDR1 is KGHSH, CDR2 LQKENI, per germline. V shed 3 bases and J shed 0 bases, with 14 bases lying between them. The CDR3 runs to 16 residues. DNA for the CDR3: TGTGCCAGCTCACCTTTTAGTATGGCGGTGAACACTGAAGCTTTCTTT. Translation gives CASSPFSMAVNTEAFF.

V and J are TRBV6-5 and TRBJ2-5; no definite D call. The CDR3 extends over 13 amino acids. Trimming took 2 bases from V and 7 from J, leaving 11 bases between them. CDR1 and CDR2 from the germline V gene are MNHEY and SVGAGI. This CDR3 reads CASSYAGQPTQYF. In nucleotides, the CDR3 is TGTGCCAGCAGTTACGCAGGCCAACCGACCCAGTACTTC.

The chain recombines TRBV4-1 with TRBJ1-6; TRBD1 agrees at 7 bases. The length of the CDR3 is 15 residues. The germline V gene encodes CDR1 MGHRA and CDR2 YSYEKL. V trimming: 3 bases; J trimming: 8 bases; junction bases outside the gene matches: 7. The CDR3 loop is CASSQEDREYSPLHF. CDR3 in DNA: TGCGCCAGCAGCCAGGAAGACAGGGAATATTCACCCCTCCACTTT.

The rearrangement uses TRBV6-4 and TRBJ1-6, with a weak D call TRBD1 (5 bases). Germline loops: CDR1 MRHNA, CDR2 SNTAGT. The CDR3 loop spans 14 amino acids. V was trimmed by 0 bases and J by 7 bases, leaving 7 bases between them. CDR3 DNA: TGTGCCAGCAGTGACTCAGGGGCAAATTCACCCCTCCACTTT. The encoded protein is CASSDSGANSPLHF.

The CDR3: CASCAGGALNIQYF. DNA for the CDR3: TGTGCCAGCTGCGCGGGGGGGGCATTAAACATTCAGTACTTC. This sequence joins TRBV28 and TRBJ2-4, with TRBD2 identical over 9 bases. Germline assignment: CDR1 MDHEN and CDR2 SYDVKM. The ends lost 8 bases at V and 6 bases at J; junction bases unmatched: 8. The CDR3 length is 14 residues.

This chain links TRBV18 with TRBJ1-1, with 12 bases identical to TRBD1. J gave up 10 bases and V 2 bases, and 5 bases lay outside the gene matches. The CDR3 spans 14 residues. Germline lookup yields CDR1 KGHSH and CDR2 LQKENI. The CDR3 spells CASSPLGQGAPAFF. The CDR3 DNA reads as TGTGCCAGCTCACCATTGGGACAGGGGGCTCCAGCTTTCTTT. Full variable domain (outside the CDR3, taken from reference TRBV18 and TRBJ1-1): NAGVMQNPRHLVRRRGQEARLRCSPMKGHSHVYWYRQLPEEGLKFMVYLQKENIIDESGMPKERFSAEFPKEGPSILRIQQVVRGDSAAYFCASSPLGQGAPAFFGQGTRLTVV.

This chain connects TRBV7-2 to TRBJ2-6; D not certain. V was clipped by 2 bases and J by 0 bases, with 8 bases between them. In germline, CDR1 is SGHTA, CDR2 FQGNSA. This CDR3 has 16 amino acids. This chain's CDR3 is CASSLSGRSGANVLTF. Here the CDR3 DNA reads TGTGCCAGCAGCTTATCTGGGCGCTCTGGGGCCAACGTCCTGACTTTC.

CDR3 loop: CASSLGTGTEKLFF. CDR3 DNA sequence: TGTGCCAGCAGCTTAGGAACAGGGACTGAAAAACTGTTTTTT. The gene calls are TRBV7-9 and TRBJ1-4, with a weak D call TRBD1 (6 bases). Trimming shortened V by 1 base and J by 7 bases, and 10 bases separated the two germline ends. CDR1 and CDR2 from the germline V gene are SEHNR and FQNEAQ (reference sequence). The CDR3 spans 14 residues. Based on the CDR3 plus reference TRBV7-9 and TRBJ1-4, the full variable domain is DTGVSQNPRHKITKRGQNVTFRCDPISEHNRLYWYRQTLGQGPEFLTYFQNEAQLEKSRLLSDRFSAERPKGSFSTLEIQRTEQGDSAMYLCASSLGTGTEKLFFGSGTQLSVL.

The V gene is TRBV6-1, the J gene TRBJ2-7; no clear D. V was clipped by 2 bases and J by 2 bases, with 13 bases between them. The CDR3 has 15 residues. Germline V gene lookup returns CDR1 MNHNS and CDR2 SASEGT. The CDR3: CASSELWQAAYEQYF. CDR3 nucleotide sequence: TGTGCCAGCAGTGAACTTTGGCAGGCCGCCTACGAGCAGTACTTC.

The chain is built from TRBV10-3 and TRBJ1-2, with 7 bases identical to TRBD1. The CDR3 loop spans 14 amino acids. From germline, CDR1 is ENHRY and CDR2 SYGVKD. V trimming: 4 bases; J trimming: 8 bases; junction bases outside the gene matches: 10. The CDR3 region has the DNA TGTGCCATCAGTGTCTCGGCAGGGGGTGGCGGCTACACCTTC. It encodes CAISVSAGGGGYTF.

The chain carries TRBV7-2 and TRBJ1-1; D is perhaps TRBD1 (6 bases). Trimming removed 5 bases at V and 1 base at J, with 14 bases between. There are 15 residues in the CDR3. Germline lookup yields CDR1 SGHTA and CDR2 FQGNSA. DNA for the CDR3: TGTGCCAGCAGCGGGGGGGGCATACCGAACACTGAAGCTTTCTTT. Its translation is CASSGGGIPNTEAFF.

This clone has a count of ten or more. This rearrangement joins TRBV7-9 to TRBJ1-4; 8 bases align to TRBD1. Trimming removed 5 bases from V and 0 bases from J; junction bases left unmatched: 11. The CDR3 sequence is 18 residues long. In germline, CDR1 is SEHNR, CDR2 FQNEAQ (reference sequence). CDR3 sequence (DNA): TGTGCCAGCAGCCAAATACGACAGGGGTATGCAACTAATGAAAAACTGTTTTTT. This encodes CASSQIRQGYATNEKLFF.

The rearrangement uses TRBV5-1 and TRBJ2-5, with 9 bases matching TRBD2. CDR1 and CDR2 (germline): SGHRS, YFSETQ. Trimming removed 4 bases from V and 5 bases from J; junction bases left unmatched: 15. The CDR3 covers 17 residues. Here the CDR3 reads CASSVSSGAYRRETQYF. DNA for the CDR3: TGCGCCAGCAGCGTTTCTAGCGGGGCTTACCGGCGGGAGACCCAGTACTTC.

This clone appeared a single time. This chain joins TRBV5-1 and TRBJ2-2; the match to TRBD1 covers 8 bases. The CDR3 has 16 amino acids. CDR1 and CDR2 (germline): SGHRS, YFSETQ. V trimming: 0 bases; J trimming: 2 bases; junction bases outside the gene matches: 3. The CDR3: CASSLATGVNTGELFF. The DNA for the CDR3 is TGCGCCAGCAGCTTGGCGACAGGGGTAAACACCGGGGAGCTGTTTTTT.

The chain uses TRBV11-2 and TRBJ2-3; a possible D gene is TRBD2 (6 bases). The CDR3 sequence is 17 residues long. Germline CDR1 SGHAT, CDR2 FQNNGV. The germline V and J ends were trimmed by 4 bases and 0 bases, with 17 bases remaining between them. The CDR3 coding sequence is TGTGCCAGCAGCTCCCGAGGGGCGGGGAGTAGCACAGATACGCAGTATTTT. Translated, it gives CASSSRGAGSSTDTQYF. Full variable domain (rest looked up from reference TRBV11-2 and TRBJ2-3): EAGVAQSPRYKIIEKRQSVAFWCNPISGHATLYWYQQILGQGPKLLIQFQNNGVVDDSQLPKDRFSAERLKGVDSTLKIQPAKLEDSAVYLCASSSRGAGSSTDTQYFGPGTRLTVL.

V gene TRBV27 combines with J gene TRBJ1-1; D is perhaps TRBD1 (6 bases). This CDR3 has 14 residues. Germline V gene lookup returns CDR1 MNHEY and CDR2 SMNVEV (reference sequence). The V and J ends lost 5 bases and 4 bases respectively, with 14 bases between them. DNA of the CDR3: TGTGCCAGCAGTATATATGGGGGGGCCACTGAAGCTTTCTTT. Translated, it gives CASSIYGGATEAFF.

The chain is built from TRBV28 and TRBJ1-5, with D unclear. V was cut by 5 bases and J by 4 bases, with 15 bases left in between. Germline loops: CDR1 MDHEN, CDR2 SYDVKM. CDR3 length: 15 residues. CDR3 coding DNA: TGTGCCAGCAGTGGCTTCGGAGGGAGAAATCAGCCCCAGCATTTT. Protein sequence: CASSGFGGRNQPQHF.

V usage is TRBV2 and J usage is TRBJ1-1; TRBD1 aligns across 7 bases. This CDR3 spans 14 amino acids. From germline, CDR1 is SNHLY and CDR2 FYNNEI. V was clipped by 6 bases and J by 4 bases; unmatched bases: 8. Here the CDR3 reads CASRADRGRTEAFF. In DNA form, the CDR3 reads TGTGCCAGCAGGGCCGATAGGGGGCGCACTGAAGCTTTCTTT. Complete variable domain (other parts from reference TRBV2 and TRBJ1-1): EPEVTQTPSHQVTQMGQEVILRCVPISNHLYFYWYRQILGQKVEFLVSFYNNEISEKSEIFDDQFSVERPDGSNFTLKIRSTKLEDSAMYFCASRADRGRTEAFFGQGTRLTVV.

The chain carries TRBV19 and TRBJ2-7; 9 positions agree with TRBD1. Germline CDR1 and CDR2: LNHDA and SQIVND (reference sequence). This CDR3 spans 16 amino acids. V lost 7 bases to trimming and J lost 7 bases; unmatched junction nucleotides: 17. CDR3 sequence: CASTPGQGIRRGEQYF. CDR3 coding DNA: TGTGCCAGTACCCCGGGACAGGGCATACGGAGGGGGGAGCAGTACTTC.

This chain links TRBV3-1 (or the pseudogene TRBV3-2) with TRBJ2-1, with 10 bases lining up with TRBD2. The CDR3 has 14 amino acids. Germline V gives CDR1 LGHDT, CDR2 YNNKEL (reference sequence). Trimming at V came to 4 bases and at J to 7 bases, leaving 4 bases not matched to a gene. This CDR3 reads CASSLSGGFNEQFF. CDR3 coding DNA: TGTGCCAGCAGCCTTAGCGGGGGGTTTAATGAGCAGTTCTTC.

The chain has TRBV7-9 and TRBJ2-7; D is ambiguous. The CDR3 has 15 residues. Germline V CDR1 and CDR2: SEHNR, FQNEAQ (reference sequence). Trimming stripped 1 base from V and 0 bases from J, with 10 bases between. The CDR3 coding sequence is TGTGCCAGCAGCTTAGTCTCGGTGAGCTCCTACGAGCAGTACTTC. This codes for CASSLVSVSSYEQYF.

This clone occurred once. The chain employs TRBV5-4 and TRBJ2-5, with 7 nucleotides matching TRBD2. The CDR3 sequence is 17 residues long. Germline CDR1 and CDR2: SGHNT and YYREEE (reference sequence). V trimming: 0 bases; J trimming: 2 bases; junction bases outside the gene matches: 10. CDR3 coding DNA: TGTGCCAGCAGCTTGGCCTGGGGGGGATTGGGGCAAGAGACCCAGTACTTC. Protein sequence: CASSLAWGGLGQETQYF.